Below, one T cell receptor (beta chain) is given with its context. The data belong to a study of T cell repertoires in cytomegalovirus infection. TCRdb re-called the reads with MiXCR, one entry per CDR3 protein. The top ten clones hold about 9.5% of a sample with 100,000 to 150,000 distinct CDR3 sequences, more than 7% of them seen once. Trimming took 0 bases from V and 2 from J, leaving 14 bases between them. CDR1 and CDR2 from the germline V gene are LNHNV and YYDKDF (reference sequence). The CDR3 has 17 residues. The chain employs TRBV15 and TRBJ1-5; no firm D call. Sequenced material: PBMCs. The sequence was collected from a human donor in good health (CMV status not recorded). Some clones in this sample may be carry-over from other donors' samples. The CDR3 is CATSRDNGPGGNQPQHF. The DNA for the CDR3 is TGTGCCACCAGCAGAGATAACGGGCCAGGTGGCAATCAGCCCCAGCATTTT.